One and the same sample provided the 2 T cell receptor beta chains below, sequenced in a study of OX40 agonist ivuxolimab in advanced cancers. Here immunoSEQ multiplex PCR was the method, and the copy in TCRdb shows in-frame clones only, minus some. The sample records 60,000 or so clones, approximately 94% being singletons. The starting material was CD4+ or CD8+ T cells sorted from blood, obtained in a trial of the OX40 agonist ivuxolimab. Source of these receptors: an adult with an advanced solid tumor such as melanoma, head and neck, liver or kidney cancer.

The chain uses TRBV7-9 and TRBJ1-1, with TRBD1 as a possible D gene (5 bases). In germline, CDR1 is SEHNR, CDR2 FQNEAQ (reference sequence). This CDR3 comprises 15 residues. V dropped 1 base and J dropped 3 bases, with 12 bases sitting between them. The CDR3 region has the DNA TGTGCCAGCAGCTTAGGGCAGGGCAGGGACACTGAAGCTTTCTTT. Protein: CASSLGQGRDTEAFF.

This clone was counted a single time. The genes are TRBV6-7 and TRBJ2-3, with 10 bases that match TRBD2. TRBV6-7 is reported as an ORF; its role is uncertain. The CDR3 spans 17 residues. The ends lost 0 bases at V and 1 base at J; junction bases unmatched: 4. DNA of the CDR3: TGTGCCAGCAGTTACTCGAAAGCGGGAGGGCGCACAGATACGCAGTATTTT. It codes for CASSYSKAGGRTDTQYF.